This T cell receptor beta chain was sequenced for a study of T cell repertoires in cytomegalovirus infection. Overall study context: Public TCR beta signature analysis indicated the presence of both CMV infection and matching HLA type. Notes on the study in general: CMV-specific TCR beta clonotypes restricted by HLA-C dominated the ex vivo response. Using cumulative public TCR beta family frequency, the authors identified those who carried CMV together with the relevant HLA.

Comment on this clonotype: What it binds is unknown.

Germline CDR1 DFQATT, CDR2 SNEGSKA (reference sequence). There are 12 residues in the CDR3. The V gene lost 8 bases and the J gene lost 4 bases, with 14 bases spanning the gap. TCRdb re-analysed the reads in MiXCR, keeping a single row per CDR3 protein. Of 450,000 to 600,000 distinct CDR3 sequences in the sample, 10% to 12% are singletons; the top ten hold 9.5% to 13%. The rearrangement joins TRBV20-1 to TRBJ1-2; D is perhaps TRBD1 (5 bases). The sequenced sample was PBMCs. This clonotype was sampled from a human donor in good health (CMV status not recorded). Some clones in this sample may be carry-over from other donors' samples. CDR3 protein: CSPSGGAYGYTF. The CDR3 DNA follows: TGCAGTCCGAGTGGAGGGGCCTATGGCTACACCTTC.